This T cell receptor beta chain was recovered during a study of intratumoral heterogeneity in liver cancer. Study observations and caveats: A noted limitation was under-sampling of tumor-infiltrating lymphocytes.

Comment on this clone: Its cognate antigen is unknown.

Multiple geographically separated regions of the hepatocellular carcinoma nodule were sampled separately. Samples came from areas without visible necrosis or hemorrhage. CDR3 length: 14 amino acids. The germline CDR1 and CDR2 sequences are SQVTM and ANQGSEA. Trimming removed 4 bases at V and 0 bases at J, with 10 bases between. Sequencing used immunoSEQ multiplex PCR; TCRdb keeps in-frame clones, though not all of them. The table has thousands of clones, approximately 70% seen once. The source of this sequence is a woman in her sixties or seventies with hepatocellular carcinoma. The chain uses TRBV29-1 and TRBJ2-1; D unresolved. The source was tumor tissue, collected before any cancer treatment. CDR3 sequence: CSVGQPSSYNEQFF. In DNA form, the CDR3 reads TGCAGCGTTGGGCAGCCAAGCTCCTACAATGAGCAGTTCTTC.